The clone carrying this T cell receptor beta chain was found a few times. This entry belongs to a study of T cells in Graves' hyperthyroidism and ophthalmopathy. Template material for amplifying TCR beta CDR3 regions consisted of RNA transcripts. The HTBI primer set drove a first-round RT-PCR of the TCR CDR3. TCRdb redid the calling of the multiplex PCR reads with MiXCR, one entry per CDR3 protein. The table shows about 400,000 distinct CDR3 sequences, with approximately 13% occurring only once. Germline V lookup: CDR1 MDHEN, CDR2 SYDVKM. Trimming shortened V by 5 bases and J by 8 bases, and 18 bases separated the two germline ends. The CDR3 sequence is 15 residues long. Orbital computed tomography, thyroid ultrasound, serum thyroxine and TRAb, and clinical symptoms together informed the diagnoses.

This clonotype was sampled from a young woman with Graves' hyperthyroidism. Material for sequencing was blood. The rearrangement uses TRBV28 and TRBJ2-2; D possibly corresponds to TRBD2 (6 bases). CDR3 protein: CASSGTGLLKGELFF. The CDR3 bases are TGTGCCAGCAGTGGGACGGGACTCCTGAAGGGGGAGCTGTTTTTT.